The 30 T cell receptor beta chains reported below all come from one sample, sequenced in a study of cytomegalovirus exposure and HLA in healthy donors. Primers for the PCR totalled 60 Vbeta and 13 Jbeta. TCRdb keeps only in-frame clones here, not all; method: immunoSEQ multiplex PCR. In the table there are roughly 100,000 clones, roughly 70% of which are singletons. Material: PBMCs. The receptors stem from a male donor in good health and CMV-seropositive.

The chain has TRBV29-1 and TRBJ1-2; TRBD1 matches at 7 bases. CDR1 and CDR2 (germline): SQVTM, ANQGSEA. The CDR3 sequence is 16 residues long. J gave up 4 bases and V 2 bases, and 13 bases lay outside the gene matches. CDR3 protein: CSVEKLESGGSYGYTF. The CDR3 nucleotides read TGCAGCGTTGAAAAACTCGAGTCAGGGGGATCCTATGGCTACACCTTC.

V is TRBV7-9 and J is TRBJ1-1, with TRBD1 matching over 9 bases. The CDR3 covers 16 residues. In germline, CDR1 is SEHNR, CDR2 FQNEAQ (reference sequence). J lost 6 bases, V lost 4 bases, and 12 bases had no gene match. CDR3 in amino acids: CASSYGTGLGSAEAFF. CDR3 DNA: TGTGCCAGCAGCTACGGGACAGGGCTAGGTAGCGCTGAAGCTTTCTTT.

This chain uses TRBV2 with TRBJ2-5; D is perhaps TRBD2 (6 bases). The CDR3 is 14 amino acids. V lost 4 bases, J lost 7 bases, and 16 bases lay in between. CDR1 SNHLY and CDR2 FYNNEI come from the germline V gene. CDR3 residues: CASSALANSGTQYF. The CDR3 nucleotides read TGTGCCAGCAGTGCGTTAGCCAATAGCGGGACCCAGTACTTC.

V and J are TRBV29-1 and TRBJ1-2, with 8 positions matching TRBD1. The CDR3 length is 12 residues. CDR1 is SQVTM and CDR2 is ANQGSEA in the germline V gene. Trimming at V came to 6 bases and at J to 7 bases, leaving 7 bases not matched to a gene. CDR3 DNA sequence: TGCAGCGTCGCTAAACAGGGGGTTGGCTACACCTTC. This translates into CSVAKQGVGYTF. The complete variable domain, with remaining parts taken from reference TRBV29-1 and TRBJ1-2, reads SAVISQKPSRDICQRGTSLTIQCQVDSQVTMMFWYRQQPGQSLTLIATANQGSEATYESGFVIDKFPISRPNLTFSTLTVSNMSPEDSSIYLCSVAKQGVGYTFGSGTRLTVV.

The V call is TRBV5-4, the J call TRBJ1-2; possible D gene TRBD1, 5 bases. With 5 bases removed from V and 0 bases from J, the gap between germline ends came to 8 bases. This CDR3 comprises 13 residues. Germline V CDR1 and CDR2: SGHNT, YYREEE (reference sequence). Here the CDR3 DNA reads TGTGCCAGCAGTTTCAGGGCTAACTATGGCTACACCTTC. Its translation is CASSFRANYGYTF.

This sequence joins TRBV29-1 and TRBJ2-3, with D unclear. CDR3 length: 12 residues. Trimming removed 4 bases from V and 0 bases from J, with 5 bases in between. Germline V gene lookup returns CDR1 SQVTM and CDR2 ANQGSEA. CDR3 in amino acids: CSVAPSTDTQYF. CDR3 DNA: TGCAGCGTTGCTCCTAGCACAGATACGCAGTATTTT.

The V gene is TRBV28, the J gene TRBJ2-7, with D perhaps matching TRBD1 (6 bases). V lost 8 bases and J lost 6, with 23 bases in between. The CDR3 is made up of 15 amino acids. Germline V gene data show CDR1 as MDHEN and CDR2 as SYDVKM. The CDR3 here is CASQPAGVSNAEQYF. DNA of the CDR3: TGTGCCAGCCAACCGGCAGGGGTGAGTAACGCCGAGCAGTACTTC. The entire variable domain, with the rest obtained from reference TRBV28 and TRBJ2-7, is as follows: DVKVTQSSRYLVKRTGEKVFLECVQDMDHENMFWYRQDPGLGLRLIYFSYDVKMKEKGDIPEGYSVSREKKERFSLILESASTNQTSMYLCASQPAGVSNAEQYFGPGTRLTVT.

The rearrangement uses TRBV28 and TRBJ2-3; D possibly corresponds to TRBD2 (6 bases). This CDR3 has 15 amino acids. V was cut by 3 bases and J by 4 bases, with 14 bases left in between. In germline, CDR1 is MDHEN, CDR2 SYDVKM. The chain's CDR3 is CASSLGGLVADTQYF. CDR3 coding DNA: TGTGCCAGCAGTTTGGGGGGACTTGTGGCAGATACGCAGTATTTT.

The chain links TRBV5-6 to TRBJ2-7; the D is unclear. This CDR3 spans 12 amino acids. From germline, CDR1 is SGHDT and CDR2 YYEEEE. V was trimmed by 1 base and J by 5 bases, leaving 7 bases between them. CDR3 sequence (DNA): TGTGCCAGCAGCTTGTTTGTCGACGAGCAGTACTTC. It encodes CASSLFVDEQYF.

The chain employs TRBV28 and TRBJ2-7; D unclear. Germline loops: CDR1 MDHEN, CDR2 SYDVKM. The CDR3 has 12 residues. Trimming stripped 7 bases from V and 6 bases from J, with 13 bases between. CDR3 in DNA: TGTGCCAGCATCTCAACGCGCCTCGAGCAGTACTTC. Protein: CASISTRLEQYF.

This clone was recorded once. CDR3 sequence (DNA): TGCAGTGCTTTCAGGAACACTGAAGCTTTCTTT. It yields the protein CSAFRNTEAFF. The chain couples TRBV20-1 to TRBJ1-1; no reliable D call. This CDR3 has 11 residues. Germline V gene lookup returns CDR1 DFQATT and CDR2 SNEGSKA (reference sequence). Deletions cut 5 bases from V and 1 base from J, with 5 bases between.

The J gene is TRBJ2-7, the V gene TRBV9, with D possibly matching TRBD2 (6 bases). V lost 4 bases to trimming and J lost 3 bases, with 11 bases between them. In germline, CDR1 is SGDLS, CDR2 YYNGEE. CDR3 length equals 13 residues. This chain's CDR3 is CASSSSGGYEQYF. For the CDR3, the DNA is TGTGCCAGCAGCTCCTCCGGGGGCTACGAGCAGTACTTC.

This CDR3 reads CSVTSGRAPEQYF. The CDR3 coding sequence is TGCAGCGTTACTAGCGGGAGAGCTCCCGAGCAGTACTTC. This rearrangement joins TRBV29-1 to TRBJ2-5; TRBD2 aligns across 11 bases. The J call may be in error: the DNA end matches TRBJ2-7 better. This CDR3 comprises 13 residues. Germline assignment: CDR1 SQVTM and CDR2 ANQGSEA.

The V gene is TRBV19, the J gene TRBJ2-1; D is perhaps TRBD1 (5 bases). This CDR3 region has 13 residues. Germline V lookup: CDR1 LNHDA, CDR2 SQIVND (reference sequence). V was pared by 0 bases and J by 7 bases, with 7 bases between. CDR3 coding DNA: TGTGCCAGTAGTATAGAAAGGGGAAATGAGCAGTTCTTC. Protein product: CASSIERGNEQFF.

This clone was seen a single time. The chain uses TRBV7-9 and TRBJ2-7; 7 nucleotides line up with TRBD1. V was pared by 4 bases and J by 0 bases, with 9 bases of the junction left unmatched. Germline V gene data show CDR1 as SEHNR and CDR2 as FQNEAQ (reference sequence). This CDR3 region has 16 residues. The CDR3 spells CASSSRQGRASYEQYF. For the CDR3, the DNA is TGTGCCAGCAGCTCCCGACAGGGAAGGGCCTCCTACGAGCAGTACTTC.

V and J are TRBV5-4 and TRBJ2-3, with unresolved D. CDR3 size: 13 residues. V dropped 7 bases and J dropped 6 bases, with 15 bases sitting between them. Germline loops: CDR1 SGHNT, CDR2 YYREEE (reference sequence). The CDR3 DNA is TGTGCCAGCGGATCCTCTGACTCGGATACGCAGTATTTT. It specifies CASGSSDSDTQYF.

This chain links TRBV19 with TRBJ2-7; D remains unclear. Germline CDR1 LNHDA, CDR2 SQIVND (reference sequence). The CDR3 has 13 amino acids. Trimming removed 3 bases at V and 2 bases at J, with 8 bases between. The CDR3 DNA reads as TGTGCCAGTAGTATTGGCAGAACCTACGAGCAGTACTTC. Translated: CASSIGRTYEQYF.

The chain uses TRBV19 and TRBJ1-1; 12 positions agree with TRBD1. The germline CDR1 and CDR2 sequences are LNHDA and SQIVND (reference sequence). The trim removed 6 bases at V and 8 bases at J, leaving 7 bases unmatched. This CDR3 has 14 amino acids. The CDR3 reads CASSFGTGGREAFF. CDR3 nucleotide sequence: TGTGCCAGTAGCTTCGGGACAGGGGGCCGGGAAGCTTTCTTT.

The gene calls are TRBV29-1 and TRBJ2-7, with a possible D match to TRBD2 (6 bases). There are 14 residues in the CDR3. V lost 7 bases, J lost 2 bases, and 18 bases lay in between. Germline V gene data show CDR1 as SQVTM and CDR2 as ANQGSEA. In nucleotides, the CDR3 is TGCAGCGCCGGGGGATACAGACCAACCTACGAGCAGTACTTC. This sequence encodes CSAGGYRPTYEQYF.

The sample holds a few counts of this clone. J is TRBJ2-3 and V is TRBV18; 12 bases line up with TRBD2. The CDR3 totals 17 residues. After removal of 3 bases from V and 3 bases from J, the junction contained 7 bases not matched to a gene. Germline V gene sequence: CDR1 KGHSH, CDR2 LQKENI. The CDR3 sequence: CASSPDTLAGGTDTQYF. In DNA, the CDR3 is TGTGCCAGCTCACCTGATACCCTAGCGGGGGGGACAGATACGCAGTATTTT.

The CDR3 DNA sequence: TGCGCCAGCAGCTCCGGGACAACTAAAGAGACCCAGTACTTC. Translating gives CASSSGTTKETQYF. The chain carries TRBV5-1 and TRBJ2-5; perhaps TRBD1 as D (6 bases). This CDR3 has 14 amino acids. Trimming pared 3 bases from V and 3 bases from J, leaving 12 bases between. Germline CDR1 SGHRS, CDR2 YFSETQ. Supplemented by reference TRBV5-1 and TRBJ2-5, the full variable domain reads KAGVTQTPRYLIKTRGQQVTLSCSPISGHRSVSWYQQTPGQGLQFLFEYFSETQRNKGNFPGRFSGRQFSNSRSEMNVSTLELGDSALYLCASSSGTTKETQYFGPGTRLLVL.

The chain carries TRBV29-1 and TRBJ2-1, with D possibly TRBD2 on 6 matching bases. CDR1 and CDR2 (germline): SQVTM, ANQGSEA. The CDR3 has 13 amino acids. The germline V and J ends were trimmed by 0 bases and 10 bases, with 13 bases remaining between them. The CDR3 reads CSVEDIRDLEQFF. The CDR3 DNA reads as TGCAGCGTTGAAGATATAAGGGACTTAGAGCAGTTCTTC.

V usage is TRBV7-2 and J usage is TRBJ1-1, with TRBD1 matching 7 bases. The CDR3 totals 12 residues. J lost 8 bases, V lost 6 bases, and 6 bases had no gene match. Germline V gene data show CDR1 as SGHTA and CDR2 as FQGNSA. CDR3 residues: CASSTDRAEAFF. The CDR3 DNA is TGTGCCAGCAGTACCGACAGGGCCGAAGCTTTCTTT.

V gene TRBV11-3 combines with J gene TRBJ1-5; TRBD1 agrees at 8 bases. This CDR3 contains 15 residues. Germline V gene sequence: CDR1 SGHNT, CDR2 YENEEA. The trim removed 1 base at V and 6 bases at J, leaving 5 bases unmatched. The CDR3 spells CASSLATGVRQPQHF. CDR3 bases: TGTGCCAGCAGCTTAGCGACAGGGGTCCGTCAGCCCCAGCATTTT.

This chain's CDR3 is CASSLGRQTHDRAFF. In DNA, the CDR3 is TGTGCCAGCAGCTTAGGTAGACAGACCCATGATAGAGCTTTCTTT. The chain combines TRBV7-2 with TRBJ1-1; weak D call: TRBD1 (5 bases). The CDR3 length is 15 residues. CDR1 SGHTA and CDR2 FQGNSA come from the germline V gene. V was cut by 1 base and J by 10 bases, with 19 bases left in between.

The chain employs TRBV4-3 and TRBJ2-1, with TRBD2 identical over 9 bases. The CDR3 runs 20 residues. J was trimmed by 4 bases and V by 0 bases; bases with no gene match: 16. Germline V gene data show CDR1 as LGHNA and CDR2 as YSLEER. In DNA form, the CDR3 reads TGCGCCAGCAGCCAAGACCGGCTAGCGGGAATAAAACCCATGTACAATGAGCAGTTCTTC. Translating gives CASSQDRLAGIKPMYNEQFF.

This chain's CDR3 is CAWSISARANYGYTF. CDR3 DNA sequence: TGTGCCTGGAGTATCTCTGCCAGGGCTAACTATGGCTACACCTTC. The gene calls are TRBV30 and TRBJ1-2; D is possibly TRBD1 (5 bases). Trimming cost V 2 bases and J 0 bases, with 13 bases left between them. CDR1 and CDR2 (germline): GTSNPN, SVGIG (reference sequence). The CDR3 spans 15 residues.

V is TRBV6-5 and J is TRBJ2-2, with a weak D call TRBD1 (7 bases). Germline V gene data show CDR1 as MNHEY and CDR2 as SVGAGI. Trimming stripped 2 bases from V and 3 bases from J, with 10 bases between. The CDR3 runs 15 residues. CDR3 sequence (DNA): TGTGCCAGCAGTTACAGCAGGGGGGACACCGGGGAGCTGTTTTTT. Protein sequence: CASSYSRGDTGELFF.

The chain carries TRBV4-2 and TRBJ2-1; 8 bases map to TRBD1. The CDR3 runs 16 residues. V was clipped by 0 bases and J by 10 bases; unmatched bases: 11. Germline V gives CDR1 LGHNA, CDR2 YNFKEQ. CDR3 DNA sequence: TGTGCCAGCAGCCAAGAGACAGGGGCGCGTACACCCGAGCAGTTCTTC. Amino acids: CASSQETGARTPEQFF.

The J gene is TRBJ1-2, the V gene TRBV5-1, with D maybe TRBD1 (5 bases). Trimming stripped 0 bases from V and 8 bases from J, with 11 bases between. CDR1 and CDR2 from the germline V gene are SGHRS and YFSETQ. This CDR3 comprises 13 residues. In DNA, the CDR3 is TGCGCCAGCAGCTTGGCCCCAGGGCGCGGCTACACCTTC. Protein sequence: CASSLAPGRGYTF.